This T cell receptor beta chain is from a study of metastatic and nonmetastatic thyroid tumors. For the study at large: Both malignant and benign thyroid patients supplied peripheral blood and tumor or nodule tissue samples, across which the repertoires of these patients were then compared.

CDR1 and CDR2 (germline): LGHNA, YSLEER. The CDR3 length is 15 residues. Trimming shortened V by 1 base and J by 6 bases, and 13 bases separated the two germline ends. Per the original methods: To classify distant metastasis in papillary thyroid cancer, a model was built from CDR3 differences across clinicopathological groups. With MiXCR, TCRdb reprocessed the PCR reads. What appears here as the V and J calls and clone size reflects TCRdb's work, not the paper's. The sample yields 37,000 or so clones, about 15% seen once. No patient received treatment before thyroid surgery. Material for sequencing was blood. The TCR sequence derives from a male donor with papillary thyroid cancer or a benign thyroid nodule (not recorded which). Some clones in this sample may be carry-over from other donors' samples. V and J are TRBV4-3 and TRBJ2-1, with D possibly matching TRBD1 (6 bases). CDR3 DNA sequence: TGCGCCAGCAGCCAAGCCTGGACAGAAGGCAATGAGCAGTTCTTC. Translating gives CASSQAWTEGNEQFF.